One sample yielded the 20 T cell receptor beta chains listed below, sequenced in a study of CD8 T cells in Susac syndrome. cDNA came from roughly 0.53 to 1 ug RNA primed by random hexamers. Each CDR3 protein gets one entry after TCRdb re-called the immunoSEQ multiplex PCR reads with MiXCR. The sample includes about 81,000 distinct CDR3 sequences, about 93% of them seen just once. The sample was CD8+ T cells from PBMCs. The source is a human donor with Susac syndrome.

The chain is built from TRBV2 and TRBJ2-4, with D perhaps TRBD1 (6 bases). This CDR3 contains 14 residues. The ends were cut back, 3 bases at V and 3 bases at J, with 9 bases in the middle. Germline CDR1 SNHLY, CDR2 FYNNEI. For the CDR3, the DNA is TGTGCCAGCAGTGAGAGACAGGACAAAAACATTCAGTACTTC. It is translated as CASSERQDKNIQYF.

The chain links TRBV15 to TRBJ2-7; 9 bases align to TRBD1. The CDR3 extends over 15 amino acids. Germline assignment: CDR1 LNHNV and CDR2 YYDKDF (reference sequence). Trimming cost V 0 bases and J 2 bases; bases outside gene matches: 2. The CDR3 DNA sequence: TGTGCCACCAGCAGAGAGGGACAGGGCCCCTACGAGCAGTACTTC. Amino acid sequence: CATSREGQGPYEQYF.

The chain combines TRBV15 with TRBJ2-1; 9 bases fit TRBD2. The CDR3 contains 16 residues. Germline CDR1 LNHNV, CDR2 YYDKDF (reference sequence). V gave up 2 bases and J gave up 8 bases; unmatched junction bases: 10. The CDR3 DNA reads as TGTGCCACCAGCAGATCTGGGACTAGCATCGCCCATGAGCAGTTCTTC. Translated, it gives CATSRSGTSIAHEQFF.

V usage is TRBV12-3 or TRBV12-4 and J usage is TRBJ2-5; 9 positions agree with TRBD1. V was clipped by 6 bases and J by 5 bases; unmatched bases: 10. This CDR3 is 15 amino acids long. Here the CDR3 reads CASSLSDRGRETQYF. CDR3 DNA: TGTGCCAGCAGCCTTTCGGACAGGGGAAGGGAGACCCAGTACTTC.

The chain's CDR3 is CASGLVVEKLFF. CDR3 DNA: TGTGCTAGTGGTTTGGTTGTTGAAAAACTGTTTTTT. The rearrangement links TRBV12-5 to TRBJ1-4; D not resolved. CDR3 length equals 12 residues. Germline CDR1 reads LGHNT; CDR2 reads FRNRAP. V lost 0 bases to trimming and J lost 7 bases, with 3 bases between them.

This clonotype was observed once. One end of the junction varies from germline; a read error may be responsible. The V gene is TRBV28, the J gene TRBJ2-1, with 9 bases identical to TRBD1. Germline CDR1 MDHEN, CDR2 SYDVKM. This CDR3 has 15 residues. The CDR3 here is CAGSLTGGSYNEQFF. CDR3 DNA sequence: TGTGCCGGCAGCCTGACAGGGGGCTCCTACAATGAGCAGTTCTTC. Using reference TRBV28 and TRBJ2-1 for the parts outside the CDR3, the full variable domain is DVKVTQSSRYLVKRTGEKVFLECVQDMDHENMFWYRQDPGLGLRLIYFSYDVKMKEKGDIPEGYSVSREKKERFSLILESASTNQTSMYLCAGSLTGGSYNEQFFGPGTRLTVL.

The CDR3 DNA sequence: TGCAGCGCCTCGACCTCCGGGCGGAGGGATGGCTACACCTTC. Its protein is CSASTSGRRDGYTF. The rearrangement links TRBV29-1 to TRBJ1-2; no reliable D call. The CDR3 has 14 residues. Germline CDR1 reads SQVTM; CDR2 reads ANQGSEA. Trimming took off 7 bases at V and 6 bases at J, with 21 bases between the two ends.

This sequence joins TRBV29-1 and TRBJ2-1; 11 nucleotides agree with TRBD2. This CDR3 spans 18 amino acids. Germline assignment: CDR1 SQVTM and CDR2 ANQGSEA. The V and J ends lost 4 bases and 7 bases, in that order; junction bases with no gene match: 18. The CDR3 region has the DNA TGCAGCGTTGTCCTCTGGGCTAGCGGGGGGCCATGGGGGAATGAGCAGTTCTTC. It yields the protein CSVVLWASGGPWGNEQFF.

This clonotype was counted between two and nine times. This chain connects TRBV3-1 to TRBJ2-5, with D possibly TRBD2 on 5 matching bases. Trimming stripped 0 bases from V and 0 bases from J, with 8 bases between. The CDR3 is 15 residues long. Looked up from germline, CDR1 is LGHDT and CDR2 is YNNKEL (reference sequence). CDR3 DNA: TGTGCCAGCAGCCAAGACGGCGGGTACCAAGAGACCCAGTACTTC. Protein sequence: CASSQDGGYQETQYF.

The rearrangement joins TRBV6-5 to TRBJ2-7; D remains ambiguous. Trimming cost V 2 bases and J 4 bases, with 12 bases left between them. The CDR3 has 14 residues. Germline CDR1 and CDR2: MNHEY and SVGAGI. This CDR3 reads CASSYAGDSYEQYF. CDR3 sequence (DNA): TGTGCCAGCAGTTACGCAGGTGATTCGTACGAGCAGTACTTC.

CDR3 sequence (DNA): TGTGCCAGCAGTTACTCGCCAAATCAGGAGACCCAGTACTTC. Translating it yields CASSYSPNQETQYF. The V and J genes are TRBV6-5 and TRBJ2-5; D is unresolved. CDR1 MNHEY and CDR2 SVGAGI come from the germline V gene. Trimming removed 0 bases from V and 5 bases from J, with 10 bases in between. The CDR3 covers 14 residues.

The chain joins TRBV27 to TRBJ2-7; D is undetermined. Looked up from germline, CDR1 is MNHEY and CDR2 is SMNVEV (reference sequence). Deletions cut 7 bases from V and 1 base from J, with 14 bases between. This CDR3 has 14 amino acids. DNA for the CDR3: TGTGCCAGCATGTTTGACGTAACATCCTACGAGCAGTACTTC. Amino acids: CASMFDVTSYEQYF.

The V and J genes are TRBV5-1 and TRBJ2-1; TRBD1 matches 11 bases. CDR1 SGHRS and CDR2 YFSETQ come from the germline V gene. CDR3 length: 13 residues. With 4 bases clipped from V and 9 bases from J, the junction kept 3 bases outside the gene matches. The CDR3 is CASSRTGGTEQFF. The CDR3 DNA reads as TGCGCCAGCAGCCGGACAGGGGGCACTGAGCAGTTCTTC.

The chain couples TRBV7-3 to TRBJ2-3; D is perhaps TRBD2 (5 bases). Germline loops: CDR1 SGHTA, CDR2 FQGTGA. V lost 2 bases to trimming and J lost 4 bases, with 7 bases between them. The CDR3 has 13 residues. The DNA for the CDR3 is TGTGCCAGCAGCTTAGGGAGCGCAGATACGCAGTATTTT. This gives the protein CASSLGSADTQYF.

The rearrangement links TRBV12-3 or TRBV12-4 to TRBJ2-5, with TRBD2 as a possible D gene (5 bases). The ends were cut back, 0 bases at V and 5 bases at J, with 7 bases in the middle. The CDR3 has 13 residues. CDR3 amino acids: CASSLAWEETQYF. The CDR3 DNA is TGTGCCAGCAGTTTAGCGTGGGAGGAGACCCAGTACTTC.

The CDR3 region is CSASGETHQETQYF. The CDR3 nucleotides read TGCAGTGCTAGTGGCGAGACCCACCAAGAGACCCAGTACTTC. The chain couples TRBV20-1 to TRBJ2-5; D gene ambiguous. The CDR3 totals 14 residues. Deletions cut 3 bases from V and 0 bases from J, with 11 bases between. The germline V gene has CDR1 DFQATT and CDR2 SNEGSKA (reference sequence).

This sequence joins TRBV27 and TRBJ2-1; the match to TRBD2 covers 7 bases. CDR3 length: 14 residues. V lost 3 bases and J lost 9; bases outside the gene matches: 8. Germline-derived CDR1 and CDR2 are MNHEY and SMNVEV (reference sequence). In nucleotides, the CDR3 is TGTGCCAGCAGTTTCTCAGGACTAGGAATTGAGCAGTTCTTC. It yields the protein CASSFSGLGIEQFF.

The chain combines TRBV13 with TRBJ2-1; D is ambiguous. The CDR3 consists of 15 residues. Germline-derived CDR1 and CDR2 are PRHDT and FYEKMQ (reference sequence). The germline V and J ends were trimmed by 7 bases and 7 bases, with 20 bases remaining between them. The chain's CDR3 is CASKSPLPRRNEQFF. Here the CDR3 DNA reads TGTGCCAGCAAAAGCCCTCTGCCTAGGCGGAATGAGCAGTTCTTC.

The rearrangement uses TRBV7-2 and TRBJ1-5; D gene unclear. From germline, CDR1 is SGHTA and CDR2 FQGNSA. Trimming took off 5 bases at V and 3 bases at J, with 14 bases between the two ends. The CDR3 runs 15 residues. The CDR3 spells CASSHGWQFNQPQHF. CDR3 DNA: TGTGCCAGCAGCCACGGGTGGCAGTTCAATCAGCCCCAGCATTTT.

This rearrangement joins TRBV2 to TRBJ2-7, with D unclear. Germline CDR1 SNHLY, CDR2 FYNNEI. Trimming cost V 4 bases and J 0 bases, with 4 bases left between them. This CDR3 is built from 12 residues. The CDR3 DNA sequence: TGTGCCAGCAGTGGAGACTCCTACGAGCAGTACTTC. This gives the protein CASSGDSYEQYF.